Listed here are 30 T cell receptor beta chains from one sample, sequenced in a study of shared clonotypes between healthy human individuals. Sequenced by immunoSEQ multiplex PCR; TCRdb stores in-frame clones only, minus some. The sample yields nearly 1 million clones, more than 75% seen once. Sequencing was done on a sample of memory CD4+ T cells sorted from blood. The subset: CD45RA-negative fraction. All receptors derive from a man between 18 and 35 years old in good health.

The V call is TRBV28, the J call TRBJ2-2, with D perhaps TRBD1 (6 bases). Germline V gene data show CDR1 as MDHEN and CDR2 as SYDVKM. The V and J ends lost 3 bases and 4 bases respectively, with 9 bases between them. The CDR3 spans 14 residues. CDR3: CASSLQGTTGELFF. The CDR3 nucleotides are TGTGCCAGCAGTTTGCAGGGGACCACCGGGGAGCTGTTTTTT.

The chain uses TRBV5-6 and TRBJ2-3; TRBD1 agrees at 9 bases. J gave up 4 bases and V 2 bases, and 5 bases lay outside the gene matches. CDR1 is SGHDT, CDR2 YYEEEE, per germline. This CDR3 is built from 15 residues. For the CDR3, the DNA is TGTGCCAGCAGCTTTCGACAGGGGGAGGCAGATACGCAGTATTTT. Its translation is CASSFRQGEADTQYF.

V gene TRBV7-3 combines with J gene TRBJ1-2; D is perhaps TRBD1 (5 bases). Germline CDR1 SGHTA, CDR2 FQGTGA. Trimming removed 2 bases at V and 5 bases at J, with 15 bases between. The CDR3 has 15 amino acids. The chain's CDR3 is CASSLRYMAGYGYTF. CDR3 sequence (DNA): TGTGCCAGCAGCTTACGATATATGGCAGGGTATGGCTACACCTTC.

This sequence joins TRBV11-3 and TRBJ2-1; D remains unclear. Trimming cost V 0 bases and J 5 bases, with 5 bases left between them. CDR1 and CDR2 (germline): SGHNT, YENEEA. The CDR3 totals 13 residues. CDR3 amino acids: CASSLEANNEQFF. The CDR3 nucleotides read TGTGCCAGCAGCTTAGAGGCCAACAATGAGCAGTTCTTC.

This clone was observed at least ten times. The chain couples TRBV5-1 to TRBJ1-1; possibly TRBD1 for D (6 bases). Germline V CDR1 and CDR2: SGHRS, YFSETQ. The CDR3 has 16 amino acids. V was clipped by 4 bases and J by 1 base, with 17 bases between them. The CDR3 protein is CASSPGGASGNTEAFF. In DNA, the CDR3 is TGCGCCAGCAGCCCGGGGGGCGCGAGCGGGAACACTGAAGCTTTCTTT.

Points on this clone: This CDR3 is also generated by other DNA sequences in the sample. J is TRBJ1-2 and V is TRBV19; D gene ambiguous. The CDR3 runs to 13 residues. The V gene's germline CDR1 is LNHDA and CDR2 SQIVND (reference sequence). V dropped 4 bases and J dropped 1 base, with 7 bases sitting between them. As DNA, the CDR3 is TGTGCCAGTAGTAGCGACGGTAACTATGGCTACACCTTC. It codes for CASSSDGNYGYTF.

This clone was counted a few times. CDR3 DNA: TGTGCCAGCAGCCAAAAGCTGGACGGCGGCTACACCTTC. Translation gives CASSQKLDGGYTF. The chain is built from TRBV14 and TRBJ1-2; no clear D gene. Trimming left V 2 bases short and J 8 bases short, with 12 bases between. Germline V gene data show CDR1 as SGHDN and CDR2 as FVKESK. This CDR3 is built from 13 residues.

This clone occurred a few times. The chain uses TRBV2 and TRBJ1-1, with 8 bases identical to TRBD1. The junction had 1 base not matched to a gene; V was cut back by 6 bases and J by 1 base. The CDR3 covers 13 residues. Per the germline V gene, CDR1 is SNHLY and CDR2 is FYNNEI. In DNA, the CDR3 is TGTGCCAGCAGGGACAGGGCGAACACTGAAGCTTTCTTT. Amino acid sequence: CASRDRANTEAFF. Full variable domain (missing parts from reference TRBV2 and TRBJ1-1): EPEVTQTPSHQVTQMGQEVILRCVPISNHLYFYWYRQILGQKVEFLVSFYNNEISEKSEIFDDQFSVERPDGSNFTLKIRSTKLEDSAMYFCASRDRANTEAFFGQGTRLTVV.

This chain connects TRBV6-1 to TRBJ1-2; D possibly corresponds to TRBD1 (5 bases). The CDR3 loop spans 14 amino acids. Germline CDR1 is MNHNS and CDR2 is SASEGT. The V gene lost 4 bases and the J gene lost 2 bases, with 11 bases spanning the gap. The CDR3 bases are TGTGCCAGCAGTGTGGGGCGGTTGAACTATGGCTACACCTTC. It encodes CASSVGRLNYGYTF.

Here the CDR3 reads CASSYNPANTGELFF. The CDR3 DNA reads as TGTGCCAGCAGTTATAACCCGGCGAACACCGGGGAGCTGTTTTTT. The chain links TRBV6-5 to TRBJ2-2; D is ambiguous. V lost 3 bases to trimming and J lost 0 bases, with 8 bases between them. This CDR3 contains 15 residues. Germline V gene data show CDR1 as MNHEY and CDR2 as SVGAGI.

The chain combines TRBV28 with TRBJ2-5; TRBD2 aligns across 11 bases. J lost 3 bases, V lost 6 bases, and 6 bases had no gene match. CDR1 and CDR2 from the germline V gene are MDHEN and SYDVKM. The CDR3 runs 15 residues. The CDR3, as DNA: TGTGCCAGCAGCCGATTAGCGGGGGGGAAAGAGACCCAGTACTTC. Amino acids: CASSRLAGGKETQYF.

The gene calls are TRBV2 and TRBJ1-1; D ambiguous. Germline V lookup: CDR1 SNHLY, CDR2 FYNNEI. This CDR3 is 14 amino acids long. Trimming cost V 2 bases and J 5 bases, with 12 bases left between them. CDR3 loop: CASSELGSRTEAFF. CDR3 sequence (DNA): TGTGCCAGCAGTGAATTAGGGTCTAGGACTGAAGCTTTCTTT.

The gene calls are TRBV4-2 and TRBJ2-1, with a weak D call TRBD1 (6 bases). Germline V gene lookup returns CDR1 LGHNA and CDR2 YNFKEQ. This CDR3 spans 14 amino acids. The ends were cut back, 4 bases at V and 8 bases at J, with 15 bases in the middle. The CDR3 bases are TGTGCCAGCAGCCCTGGGATGGGGGCCTATGAGCAGTTCTTC. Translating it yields CASSPGMGAYEQFF.

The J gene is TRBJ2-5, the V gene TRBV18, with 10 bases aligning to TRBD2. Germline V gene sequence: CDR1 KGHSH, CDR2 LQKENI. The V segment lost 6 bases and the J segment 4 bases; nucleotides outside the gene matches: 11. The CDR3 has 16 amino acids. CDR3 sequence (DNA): TGTGCCAGCTCCCTTGCTAGCGGGAGTTTTGGAGAGACCCAGTACTTC. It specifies CASSLASGSFGETQYF.

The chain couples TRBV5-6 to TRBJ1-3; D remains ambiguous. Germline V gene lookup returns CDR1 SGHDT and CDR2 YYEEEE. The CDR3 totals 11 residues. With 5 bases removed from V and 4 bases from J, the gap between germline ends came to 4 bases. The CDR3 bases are TGTGCCAGCAGGGGAGGAAACACCATATATTTT. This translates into CASRGGNTIYF.

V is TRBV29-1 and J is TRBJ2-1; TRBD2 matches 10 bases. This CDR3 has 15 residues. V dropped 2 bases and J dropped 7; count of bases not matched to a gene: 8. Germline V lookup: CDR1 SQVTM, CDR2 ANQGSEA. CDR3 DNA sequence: TGCAGCGTTGAATCCTTAGCGGGGGGTCGGAATGAGCAGTTCTTC. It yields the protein CSVESLAGGRNEQFF.

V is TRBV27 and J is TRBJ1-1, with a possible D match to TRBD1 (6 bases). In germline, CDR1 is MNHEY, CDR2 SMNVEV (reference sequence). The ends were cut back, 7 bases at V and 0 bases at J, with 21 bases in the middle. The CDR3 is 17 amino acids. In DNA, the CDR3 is TGTGCCAGCAACCCTCTGGGGGCATGGGGGATGAACACTGAAGCTTTCTTT. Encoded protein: CASNPLGAWGMNTEAFF.

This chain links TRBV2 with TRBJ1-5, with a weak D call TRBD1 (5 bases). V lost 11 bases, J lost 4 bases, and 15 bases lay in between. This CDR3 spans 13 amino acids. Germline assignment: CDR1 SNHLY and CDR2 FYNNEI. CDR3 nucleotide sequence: TGTGCCGGGACTCAAGATCGGAATCAGCCCCAGCATTTT. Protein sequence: CAGTQDRNQPQHF.

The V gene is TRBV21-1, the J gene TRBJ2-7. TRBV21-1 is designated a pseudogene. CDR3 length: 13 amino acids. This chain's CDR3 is CASKSQGDYEQYF. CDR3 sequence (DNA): TGTGCCAGCAAGTCGCAGGGAGATTACGAGCAGTACTTC.

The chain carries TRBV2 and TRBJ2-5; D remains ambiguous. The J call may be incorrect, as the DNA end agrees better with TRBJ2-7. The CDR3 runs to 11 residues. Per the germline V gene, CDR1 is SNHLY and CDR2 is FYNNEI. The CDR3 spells CASSERNEQYF. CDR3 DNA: TGTGCCAGCAGTGAGAGGAACGAGCAGTACTTC.

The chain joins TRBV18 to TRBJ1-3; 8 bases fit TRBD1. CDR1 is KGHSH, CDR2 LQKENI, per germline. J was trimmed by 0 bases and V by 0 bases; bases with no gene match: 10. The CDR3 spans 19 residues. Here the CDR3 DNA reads TGTGCCAGCTCACCACCGAACAGGGGGATCACTCCCTCTGGAAACACCATATATTTT. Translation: CASSPPNRGITPSGNTIYF.

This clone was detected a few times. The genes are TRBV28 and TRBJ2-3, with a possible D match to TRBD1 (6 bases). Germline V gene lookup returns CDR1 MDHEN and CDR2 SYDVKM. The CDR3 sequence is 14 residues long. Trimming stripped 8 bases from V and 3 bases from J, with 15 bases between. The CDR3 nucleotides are TGTGCCAGCGGCAGGGGAGTGAGGACAGATACGCAGTATTTT. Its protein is CASGRGVRTDTQYF.

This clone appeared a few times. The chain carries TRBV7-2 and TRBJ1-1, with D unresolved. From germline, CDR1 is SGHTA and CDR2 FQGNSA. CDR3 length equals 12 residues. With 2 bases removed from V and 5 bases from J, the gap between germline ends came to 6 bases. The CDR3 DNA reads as TGTGCCAGCAGCTTATCTGAAACTGAAGCTTTCTTT. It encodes CASSLSETEAFF.

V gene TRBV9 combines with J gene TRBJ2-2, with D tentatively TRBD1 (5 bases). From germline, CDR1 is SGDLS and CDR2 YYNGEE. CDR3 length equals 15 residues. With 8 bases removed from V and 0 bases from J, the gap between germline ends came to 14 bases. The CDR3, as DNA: TGTGCCAGTCACCCCACAGGCTCGAACACCGGGGAGCTGTTTTTT. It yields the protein CASHPTGSNTGELFF.

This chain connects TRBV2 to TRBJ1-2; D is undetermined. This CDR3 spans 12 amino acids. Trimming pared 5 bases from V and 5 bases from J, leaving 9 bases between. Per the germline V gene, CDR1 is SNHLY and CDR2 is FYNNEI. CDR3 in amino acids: CASSLRVYGYTF. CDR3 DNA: TGTGCCAGCAGTCTCCGGGTTTATGGCTACACCTTC.

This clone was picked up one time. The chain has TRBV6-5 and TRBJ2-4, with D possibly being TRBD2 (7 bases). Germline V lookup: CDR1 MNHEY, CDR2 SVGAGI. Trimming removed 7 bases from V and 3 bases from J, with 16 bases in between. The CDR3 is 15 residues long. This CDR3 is CASTTGGLGKNIQYF. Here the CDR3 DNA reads TGTGCCAGCACCACGGGGGGCTTAGGCAAAAACATTCAGTACTTC.

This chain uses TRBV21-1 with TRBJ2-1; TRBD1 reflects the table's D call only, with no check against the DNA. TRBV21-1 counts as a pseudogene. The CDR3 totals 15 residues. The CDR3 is CASSAGTGPDNEQFF. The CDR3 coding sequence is TGTGCCAGCAGCGCCGGGACAGGCCCAGACAATGAGCAGTTCTTC.

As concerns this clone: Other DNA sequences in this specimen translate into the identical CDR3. For the CDR3, the DNA is TGTGCCAGCAGCTTAGGGACTAGCGGGTCTTACGAGCAGTACTTC. It specifies CASSLGTSGSYEQYF. This chain links TRBV7-2 with TRBJ2-7; 11 positions agree with TRBD2. The V segment lost 1 base and the J segment 4 bases; nucleotides outside the gene matches: 3. Germline V gives CDR1 SGHTA, CDR2 FQGNSA. CDR3 length: 15 residues.

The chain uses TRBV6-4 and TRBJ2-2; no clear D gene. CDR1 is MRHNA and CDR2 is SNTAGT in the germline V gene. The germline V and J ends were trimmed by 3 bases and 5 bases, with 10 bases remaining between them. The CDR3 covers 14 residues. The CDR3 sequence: CASSETGWTGELFF. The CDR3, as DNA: TGTGCCAGCAGTGAAACCGGGTGGACCGGGGAGCTGTTTTTT.

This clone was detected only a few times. CDR3 sequence: CASSGLSGGITDTQYF. The CDR3 region has the DNA TGTGCCAGCAGCGGACTTAGCGGGGGGATCACAGATACGCAGTATTTT. This chain links TRBV7-2 with TRBJ2-3, with 10 positions matching TRBD2. The CDR3 runs 16 residues. Germline-derived CDR1 and CDR2 are SGHTA and FQGNSA. The V and J ends lost 5 bases and 2 bases, in that order; junction bases with no gene match: 7.